This TCR beta chain appears in the sequencing data of a study of blood T cell repertoires in COVID-19. Study overall: Samples of COVID-19 (acute and convalescent) were obtained from the United States, Italy and Spain. PBMCs, B-cell-depleted T cells, or T cells provided the cDNA or gDNA that made up the material.

This CDR3 comprises 17 residues. Trimming at V came to 4 bases and at J to 4 bases, leaving 12 bases not matched to a gene. In germline, CDR1 is SGHRS, CDR2 YFSETQ. Original handling: Quantification of nucleated cells was approximated via reference gene primer amplification. Using immunoSEQ multiplex PCR, the repertoire was profiled, and TCRdb retains in-frame clones only, with some absent. V, J and clone size derive from that table, while D and trimming were established from the DNA sequence. Here the sample spans 200,000 or so clones, more than 75% being singletons. Material for sequencing was peripheral blood. The chain couples TRBV5-1 to TRBJ1-3; TRBD1 agrees at 9 bases. This TCR came from a man in his forties or fifties with acute or convalescent COVID-19. The CDR3, as DNA: TGCGCCAGCAGCGCCCTGCCGGGACAGGGCTCAGGAAACACCATATATTTT. It encodes CASSALPGQGSGNTIYF.